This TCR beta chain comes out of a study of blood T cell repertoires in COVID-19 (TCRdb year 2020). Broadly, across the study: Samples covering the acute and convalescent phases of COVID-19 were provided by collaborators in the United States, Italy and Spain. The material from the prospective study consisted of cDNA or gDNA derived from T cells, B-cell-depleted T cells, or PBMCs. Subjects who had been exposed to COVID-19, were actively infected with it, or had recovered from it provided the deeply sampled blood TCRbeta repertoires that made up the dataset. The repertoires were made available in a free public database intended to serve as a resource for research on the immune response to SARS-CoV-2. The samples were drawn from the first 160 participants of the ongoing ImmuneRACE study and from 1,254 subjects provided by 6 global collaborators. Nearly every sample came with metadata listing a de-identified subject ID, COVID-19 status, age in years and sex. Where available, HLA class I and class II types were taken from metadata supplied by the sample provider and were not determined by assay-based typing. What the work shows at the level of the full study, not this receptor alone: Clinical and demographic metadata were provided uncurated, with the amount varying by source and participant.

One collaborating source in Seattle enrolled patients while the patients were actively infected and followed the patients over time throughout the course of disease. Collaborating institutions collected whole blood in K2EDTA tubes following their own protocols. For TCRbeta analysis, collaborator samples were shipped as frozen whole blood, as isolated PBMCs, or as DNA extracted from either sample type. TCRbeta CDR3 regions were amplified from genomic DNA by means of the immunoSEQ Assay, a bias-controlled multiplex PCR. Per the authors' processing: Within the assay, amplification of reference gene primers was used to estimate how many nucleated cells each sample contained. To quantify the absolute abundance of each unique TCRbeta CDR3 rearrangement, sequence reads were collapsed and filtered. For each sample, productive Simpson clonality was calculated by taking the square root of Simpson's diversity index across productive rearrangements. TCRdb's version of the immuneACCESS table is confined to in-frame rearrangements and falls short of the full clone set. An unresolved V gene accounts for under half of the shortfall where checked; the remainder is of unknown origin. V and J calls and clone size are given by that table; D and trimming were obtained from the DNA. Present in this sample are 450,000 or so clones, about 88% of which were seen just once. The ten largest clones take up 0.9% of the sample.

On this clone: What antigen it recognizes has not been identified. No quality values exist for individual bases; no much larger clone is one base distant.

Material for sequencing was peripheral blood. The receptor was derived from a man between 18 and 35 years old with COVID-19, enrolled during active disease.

The CDR3 corresponds to CASSLAGAADTQYF. The DNA reads as follows: TGTGCCAGCAGCTTAGCGGGTGCCGCAGATACGCAGTATTTT. The chain was built from TRBV13 and TRBJ2-3, with the D gene not clear enough to name. A distance of 9 bases separates the germline ends of V and J, which lose 1 base and 4 bases respectively. CDR1 PRHDT and CDR2 FYEKMQ are derived from the germline V gene (reference sequence). Taken from cysteine to phenylalanine, the CDR3 has 14 residues. CDR3 DNA is the only sequence kept; it has 42 bases, read in frame from the first base. Here the CDR3 is joined to the reference TRBV13 and TRBJ2-3 genes, and the full variable domain is: AAGVIQSPRHLIKEKRETATLKCYPIPRHDTVYWYQQGPGQDPQFLISFYEKMQSDKGSIPDRFSAQQFSDYHSELNMSSLELGDSALYFCASSLAGAADTQYFGPGTRLTVL.